This paragraph covers one TCR beta chain sequence. The antigen remains unidentified. The data are from a study of cytomegalovirus exposure and HLA in healthy donors. Study background: The Caucasian-associated ancestry cluster contained roughly four fifths of the approximately 390 genotyped donors.

Primers included in the PCR were 60 Vbeta and 13 Jbeta primers. Only in-frame clones appear in the TCRdb table, and some are missing; sequencing was by immunoSEQ multiplex PCR. The sample holds tens of thousands of clones, 70% to 85% seen once. Study outcomes and limitations: A previous analysis found most TCR beta V segments productive roughly 87% or roughly 30% of the time. As was reported, the HLA-A and HLA-B alleles of most subjects were accurately predicted from TCR beta sequences.

CDR3 size: 13 residues. Germline-derived CDR1 and CDR2 are SGHRS and YFSETQ. With 3 bases removed from V and 5 bases from J, the gap between germline ends came to 10 bases. This TCR was sampled from a man in his forties or fifties in good health and CMV-seronegative. Input material: PBMCs. V usage is TRBV5-1 and J usage is TRBJ2-3; D not certain. The CDR3 sequence: CASSSVLEDTQYF. CDR3 bases: TGCGCCAGCAGCTCGGTTCTAGAAGATACGCAGTATTTT.